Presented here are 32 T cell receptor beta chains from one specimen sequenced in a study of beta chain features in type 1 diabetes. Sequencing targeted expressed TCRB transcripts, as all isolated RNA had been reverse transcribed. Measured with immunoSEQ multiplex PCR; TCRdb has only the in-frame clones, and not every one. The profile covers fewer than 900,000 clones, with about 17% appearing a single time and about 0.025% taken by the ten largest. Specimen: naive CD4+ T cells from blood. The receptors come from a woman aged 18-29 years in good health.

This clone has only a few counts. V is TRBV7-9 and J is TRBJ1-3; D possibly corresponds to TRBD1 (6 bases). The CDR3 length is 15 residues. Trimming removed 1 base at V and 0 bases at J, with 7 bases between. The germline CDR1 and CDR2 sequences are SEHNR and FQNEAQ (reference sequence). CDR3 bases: TGTGCCAGCAGCTTAGGGACAGTCTCTGGAAACACCATATATTTT. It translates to CASSLGTVSGNTIYF. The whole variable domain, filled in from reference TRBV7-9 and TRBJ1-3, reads DTGVSQNPRHKITKRGQNVTFRCDPISEHNRLYWYRQTLGQGPEFLTYFQNEAQLEKSRLLSDRFSAERPKGSFSTLEIQRTEQGDSAMYLCASSLGTVSGNTIYFGEGSWLTVV.

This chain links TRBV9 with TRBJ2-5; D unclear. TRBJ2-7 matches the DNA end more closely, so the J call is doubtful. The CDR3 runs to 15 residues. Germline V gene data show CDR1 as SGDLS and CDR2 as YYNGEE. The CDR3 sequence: CASSVEATSSYEQYF. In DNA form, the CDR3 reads TGTGCCAGCAGCGTAGAGGCTACCAGCTCCTACGAGCAGTACTTC.

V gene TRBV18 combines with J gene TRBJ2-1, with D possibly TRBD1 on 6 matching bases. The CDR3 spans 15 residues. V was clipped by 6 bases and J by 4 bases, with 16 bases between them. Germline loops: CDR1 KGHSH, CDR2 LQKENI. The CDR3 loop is CASSLLRDTYNEQFF. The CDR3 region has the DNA TGTGCCAGCTCCCTTCTCCGGGACACTTACAATGAGCAGTTCTTC.

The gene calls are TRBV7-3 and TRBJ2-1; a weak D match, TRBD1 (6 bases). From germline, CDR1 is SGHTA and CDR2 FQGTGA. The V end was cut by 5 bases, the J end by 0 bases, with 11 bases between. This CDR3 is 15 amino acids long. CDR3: CASSLQGNSYNEQFF. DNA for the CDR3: TGTGCCAGCAGCCTCCAGGGGAACTCCTACAATGAGCAGTTCTTC. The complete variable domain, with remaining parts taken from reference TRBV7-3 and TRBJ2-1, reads GAGVSQTPSNKVTEKGKYVELRCDPISGHTALYWYRQSLGQGPEFLIYFQGTGAADDSGLPNDRFFAVRPEGSVSTLKIQRTERGDSAVYLCASSLQGNSYNEQFFGPGTRLTVL.

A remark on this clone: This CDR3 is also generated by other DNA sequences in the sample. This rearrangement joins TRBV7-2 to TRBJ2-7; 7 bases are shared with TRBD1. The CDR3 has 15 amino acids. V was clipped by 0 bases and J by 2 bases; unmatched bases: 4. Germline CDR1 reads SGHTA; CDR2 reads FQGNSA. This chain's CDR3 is CASSLASGGTYEQYF. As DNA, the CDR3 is TGTGCCAGCAGCTTAGCCTCAGGGGGAACCTACGAGCAGTACTTC.

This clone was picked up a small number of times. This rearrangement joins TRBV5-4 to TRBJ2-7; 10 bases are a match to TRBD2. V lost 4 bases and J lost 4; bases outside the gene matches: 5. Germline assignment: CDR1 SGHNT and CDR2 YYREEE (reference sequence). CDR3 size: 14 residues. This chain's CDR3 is CASSLRTSGYEQYF. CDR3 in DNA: TGTGCCAGCAGCCTCAGGACTAGCGGATACGAGCAGTACTTC.

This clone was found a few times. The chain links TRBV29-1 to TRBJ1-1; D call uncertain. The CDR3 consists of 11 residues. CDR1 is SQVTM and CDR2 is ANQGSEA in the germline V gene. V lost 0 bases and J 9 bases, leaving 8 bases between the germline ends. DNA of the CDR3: TGCAGCGTTGAAGATCACGGCAAAGCTTTCTTT. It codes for CSVEDHGKAFF.

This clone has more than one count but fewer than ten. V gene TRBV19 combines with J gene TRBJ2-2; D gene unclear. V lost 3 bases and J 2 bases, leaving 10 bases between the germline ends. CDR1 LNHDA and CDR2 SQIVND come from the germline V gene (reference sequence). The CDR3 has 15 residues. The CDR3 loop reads CASSIGQLNTGELFF. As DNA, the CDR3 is TGTGCCAGTAGTATTGGGCAGCTAAACACCGGGGAGCTGTTTTTT.

The CDR3 nucleotides are TGTGCCAGCAGCCATGGGACTAGCGGTCCGACCCAGTACTTC. Protein: CASSHGTSGPTQYF. The V call is TRBV11-1, the J call TRBJ2-5, with 11 bases lining up with TRBD2. This CDR3 is built from 14 residues. The V and J ends lost 5 bases and 7 bases, in that order; junction bases with no gene match: 6. The germline V gene has CDR1 SGHAT and CDR2 FQDESV (reference sequence).

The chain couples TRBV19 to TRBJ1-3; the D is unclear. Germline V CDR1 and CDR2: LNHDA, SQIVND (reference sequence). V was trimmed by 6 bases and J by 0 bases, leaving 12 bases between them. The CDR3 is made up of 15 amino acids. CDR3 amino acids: CASSPTEASGNTIYF. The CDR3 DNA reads TGTGCCAGTAGCCCGACGGAAGCCTCTGGAAACACCATATATTTT.

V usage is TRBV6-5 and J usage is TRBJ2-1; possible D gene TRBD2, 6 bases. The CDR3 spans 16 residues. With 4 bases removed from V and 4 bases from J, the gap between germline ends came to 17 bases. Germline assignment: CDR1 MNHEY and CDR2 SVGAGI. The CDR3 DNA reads TGTGCCAGCAGTTTCCTTACCGGGACTCCTTACAATGAGCAGTTCTTC. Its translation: CASSFLTGTPYNEQFF.

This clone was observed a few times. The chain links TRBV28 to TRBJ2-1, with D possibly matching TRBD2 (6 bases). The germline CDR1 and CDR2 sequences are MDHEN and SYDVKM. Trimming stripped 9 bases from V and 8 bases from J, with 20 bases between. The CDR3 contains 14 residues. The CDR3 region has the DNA TGTGCCAGTATTGGGGGGAAGAATATGGATGAGCAGTTCTTC. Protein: CASIGGKNMDEQFF.

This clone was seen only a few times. The CDR3 DNA sequence: TGTGCCAGCACCGGTTCGCGGGCAAGGGCGGGGTACGAGCAGTACTTC. Protein: CASTGSRARAGYEQYF. The V and J genes are TRBV11-2 and TRBJ2-7; tentatively, D is TRBD2 (6 bases). This CDR3 region has 16 residues. Looked up from germline, CDR1 is SGHAT and CDR2 is FQNNGV. The V end lost 7 bases, the J end lost 4 bases, and 23 bases lay between the germline ends. The full variable domain, in which reference TRBV11-2 and TRBJ2-7 provide the parts outside the CDR3, is EAGVAQSPRYKIIEKRQSVAFWCNPISGHATLYWYQQILGQGPKLLIQFQNNGVVDDSQLPKDRFSAERLKGVDSTLKIQPAKLEDSAVYLCASTGSRARAGYEQYFGPGTRLTVT.

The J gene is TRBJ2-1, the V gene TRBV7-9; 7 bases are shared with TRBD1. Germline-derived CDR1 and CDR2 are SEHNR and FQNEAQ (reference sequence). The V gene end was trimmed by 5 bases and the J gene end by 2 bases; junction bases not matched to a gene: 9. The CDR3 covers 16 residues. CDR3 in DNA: TGTGCCAGCAGCCATAGGCCCGGACAGGCCTACAATGAGCAGTTCTTC. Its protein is CASSHRPGQAYNEQFF.

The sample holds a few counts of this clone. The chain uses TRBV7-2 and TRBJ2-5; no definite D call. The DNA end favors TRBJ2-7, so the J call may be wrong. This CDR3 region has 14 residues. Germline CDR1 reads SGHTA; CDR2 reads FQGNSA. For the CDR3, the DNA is TGTGCCAGCAGCTTAGCGGGCCGCAGCTACGAGCAGTACTTC. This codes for CASSLAGRSYEQYF.

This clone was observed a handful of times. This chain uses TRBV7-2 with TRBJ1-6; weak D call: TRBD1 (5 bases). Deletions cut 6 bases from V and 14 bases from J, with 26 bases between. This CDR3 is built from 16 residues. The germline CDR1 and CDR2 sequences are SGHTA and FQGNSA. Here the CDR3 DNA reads TGTGCCAGCAGTCTAGCGGGCAGGCCCCTGGGGACGGCCCTCCACTTT. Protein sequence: CASSLAGRPLGTALHF.

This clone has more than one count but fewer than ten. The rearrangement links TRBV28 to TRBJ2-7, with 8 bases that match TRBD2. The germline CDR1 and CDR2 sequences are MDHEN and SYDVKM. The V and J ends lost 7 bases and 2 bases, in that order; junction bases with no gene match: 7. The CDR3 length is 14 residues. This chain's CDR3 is CASNPGRGAYEQYF. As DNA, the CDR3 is TGTGCCAGCAACCCCGGGAGGGGGGCCTACGAGCAGTACTTC.

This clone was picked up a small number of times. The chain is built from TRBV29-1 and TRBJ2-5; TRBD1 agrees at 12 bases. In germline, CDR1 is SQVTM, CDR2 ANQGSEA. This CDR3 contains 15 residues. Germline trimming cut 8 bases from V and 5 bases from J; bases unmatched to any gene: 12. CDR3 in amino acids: CSTSGTGGALETQYF. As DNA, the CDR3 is TGCAGCACTTCCGGGACAGGGGGCGCTCTGGAGACCCAGTACTTC.

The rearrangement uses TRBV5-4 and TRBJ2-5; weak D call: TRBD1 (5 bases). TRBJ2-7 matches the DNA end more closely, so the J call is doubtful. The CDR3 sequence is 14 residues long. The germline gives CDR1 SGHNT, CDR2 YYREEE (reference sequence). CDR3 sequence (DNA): TGTGCCAGCAGCTTACGACAGTGGCCTGCCGAGCAGTACTTC. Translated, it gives CASSLRQWPAEQYF.

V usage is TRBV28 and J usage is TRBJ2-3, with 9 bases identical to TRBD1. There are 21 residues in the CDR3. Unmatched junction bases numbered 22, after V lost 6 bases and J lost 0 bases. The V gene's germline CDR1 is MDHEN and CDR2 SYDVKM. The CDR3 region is CASSPILWGTGKYLSTDTQYF. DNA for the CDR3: TGTGCCAGCAGCCCCATACTGTGGGGGACAGGGAAATATTTAAGCACAGATACGCAGTATTTT. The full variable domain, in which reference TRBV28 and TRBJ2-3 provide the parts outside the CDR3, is DVKVTQSSRYLVKRTGEKVFLECVQDMDHENMFWYRQDPGLGLRLIYFSYDVKMKEKGDIPEGYSVSREKKERFSLILESASTNQTSMYLCASSPILWGTGKYLSTDTQYFGPGTRLTVL.

The CDR3 DNA reads as TGTGCCAGTAGTCACAGGGGATTAACCTACGAGCAGTACTTC. Residues: CASSHRGLTYEQYF. The chain has TRBV19 and TRBJ2-7; TRBD1 matches at 7 bases. With 5 bases clipped from V and 2 bases from J, the junction kept 6 bases outside the gene matches. The V gene's germline CDR1 is LNHDA and CDR2 SQIVND (reference sequence). This CDR3 contains 14 residues.

For the CDR3, the DNA is TGTGCCAGTAGTAGGGATCCCGGGACCGCTAGCACAGATACGCAGTATTTT. This encodes CASSRDPGTASTDTQYF. This chain links TRBV19 with TRBJ2-3; D tentatively fits TRBD1 or TRBD2 (5 bases each). Per germline, CDR1 LNHDA and CDR2 SQIVND (reference sequence). The CDR3 sequence is 17 residues long. With 4 bases removed from V and 0 bases from J, the gap between germline ends came to 17 bases.

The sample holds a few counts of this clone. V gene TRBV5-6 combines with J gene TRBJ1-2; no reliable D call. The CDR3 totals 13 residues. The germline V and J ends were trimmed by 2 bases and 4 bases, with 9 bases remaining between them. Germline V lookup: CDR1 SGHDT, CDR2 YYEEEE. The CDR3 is CASSFASGYGYTF. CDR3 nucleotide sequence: TGTGCCAGCAGCTTTGCCTCGGGCTATGGCTACACCTTC.

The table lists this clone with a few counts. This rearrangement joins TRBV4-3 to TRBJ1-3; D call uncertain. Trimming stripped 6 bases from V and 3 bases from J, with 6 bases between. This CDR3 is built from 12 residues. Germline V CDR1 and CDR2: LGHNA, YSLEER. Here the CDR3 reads CASSLLGNTIYF. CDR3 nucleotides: TGCGCCAGCAGTCTCCTTGGAAACACCATATATTTT.

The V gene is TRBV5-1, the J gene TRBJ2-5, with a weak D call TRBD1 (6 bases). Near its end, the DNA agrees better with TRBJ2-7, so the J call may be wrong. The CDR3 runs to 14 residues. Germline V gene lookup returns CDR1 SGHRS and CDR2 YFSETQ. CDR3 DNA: TGCGCCAGCAGCACCGACAGGAGCTCCTACGAGCAGTACTTC. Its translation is CASSTDRSSYEQYF.

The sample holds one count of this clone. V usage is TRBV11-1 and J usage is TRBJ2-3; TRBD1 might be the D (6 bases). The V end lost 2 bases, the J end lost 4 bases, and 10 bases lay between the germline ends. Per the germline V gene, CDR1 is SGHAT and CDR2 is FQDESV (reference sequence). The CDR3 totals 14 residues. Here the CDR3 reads CASSLHRVPDTQYF. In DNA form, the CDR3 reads TGTGCCAGCAGCTTACACAGGGTCCCAGATACGCAGTATTTT. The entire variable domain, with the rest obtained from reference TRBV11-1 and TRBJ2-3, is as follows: EAEVAQSPRYKITEKSQAVAFWCDPISGHATLYWYRQILGQGPELLVQFQDESVVDDSQLPKDRFSAERLKGVDSTLKIQPAELGDSAMYLCASSLHRVPDTQYFGPGTRLTVL.

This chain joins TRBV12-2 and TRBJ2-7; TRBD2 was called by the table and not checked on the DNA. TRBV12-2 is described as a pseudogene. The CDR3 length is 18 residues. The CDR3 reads CASRLAVEVAGAFDEQYF. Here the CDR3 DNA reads TGTGCAAGTCGCTTAGCGGTTGAGGTAGCGGGAGCTTTTGACGAGCAGTACTTC.

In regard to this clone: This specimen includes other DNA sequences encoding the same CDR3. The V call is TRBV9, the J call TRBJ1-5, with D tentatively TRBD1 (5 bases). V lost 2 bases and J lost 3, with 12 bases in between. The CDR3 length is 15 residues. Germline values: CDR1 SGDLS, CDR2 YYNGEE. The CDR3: CASSVSPGPNQPQHF. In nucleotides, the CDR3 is TGTGCCAGCAGCGTGAGTCCGGGGCCCAATCAGCCCCAGCATTTT.

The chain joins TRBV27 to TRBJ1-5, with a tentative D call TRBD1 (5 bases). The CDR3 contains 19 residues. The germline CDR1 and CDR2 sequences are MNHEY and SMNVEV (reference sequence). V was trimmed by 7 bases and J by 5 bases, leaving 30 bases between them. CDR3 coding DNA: TGTGCCAGCATCTCGCGGGACCGCCGACGCCTTTTTGACGATCAGCCCCAGCATTTT. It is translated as CASISRDRRRLFDDQPQHF.

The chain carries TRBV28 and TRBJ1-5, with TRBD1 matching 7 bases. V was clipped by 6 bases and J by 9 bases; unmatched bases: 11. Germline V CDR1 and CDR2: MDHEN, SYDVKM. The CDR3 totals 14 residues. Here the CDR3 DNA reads TGTGCCAGCAGACCCGGGACAGTGCGTGGGCCCCAGCATTTT. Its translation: CASRPGTVRGPQHF.

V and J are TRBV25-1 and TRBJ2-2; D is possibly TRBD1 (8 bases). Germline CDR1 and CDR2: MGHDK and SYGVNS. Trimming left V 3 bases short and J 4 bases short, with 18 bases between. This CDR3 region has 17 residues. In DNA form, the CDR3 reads TGTGCCAGCAGTGATAGAGGGGGGGACAGGTTCACCGGGGAGCTGTTTTTT. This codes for CASSDRGGDRFTGELFF.

In DNA, the CDR3 is TGTGCCAGCAGGAGGGACTATGGCTACACCTTC. Protein product: CASRRDYGYTF. This chain links TRBV9 with TRBJ1-2; D call uncertain. Trimming left V 5 bases short and J 3 bases short, with 5 bases between. This CDR3 spans 11 amino acids. Germline V gives CDR1 SGDLS, CDR2 YYNGEE. The full variable domain, rest sourced from reference TRBV9 and TRBJ1-2, is DSGVTQTPKHLITATGQRVTLRCSPRSGDLSVYWYQQSLDQGLQFLIQYYNGEERAKGNILERFSAQQFPDLHSELNLSSLELGDSALYFCASRRDYGYTFGSGTRLTVV.